Listed below are T cell receptor beta chains from one sample, sequenced in a study of human T cells and chemical hapten exposure. TCRdb re-called the RACE reads through MiXCR, storing one row per CDR3 protein. The top ten hold 8% to 9% of the sample, which has approximately 340,000 distinct CDR3 sequences, approximately 6.9% seen once. The material sequenced was whole blood, taken in connection with sensitization to the hapten diphenylcyclopropenone (DPC). These receptors were collected from a woman under 30 with alopecia areata. Some clones in this sample may be carry-over from other donors' samples. Both conserved end residues are part of each CDR3. D genes are given only for firm matches. For some rows the clone size is stated as once, few or many, or as a class when expanded; others skip it.

few	-	TRBV2	TRBJ2-3	TGTGCCAGCAGGCCGGCTCTCGGGGAAGCAGATACGCAGTATTTT	CASRPALGEADTQYF
-	TRBD1	TRBV7-2	TRBJ1-5	TGTGCCAGCAGCCCAGCCAGACAGGGGGGCTATAGCAATCAGCCCCAGCATTTT	CASSPARQGGYSNQPQHF
once	-	TRBV2	TRBJ1-2	TGTGCCAGCGGCCTCCAGGCAAACTATGGCTACACCTTC	CASGLQANYGYTF
-	TRBD1	TRBV5-6	TRBJ1-6	TGTGCCAGCAGCCCGGGGACAGGGACGGCTAATTCACCCCTCCACTTT	CASSPGTGTANSPLHF
few	TRBD2	TRBV10-3	TRBJ2-1	TGTGCCATCAGTGATCCCCATCTAGCGGGGGGGCCCAGTGAGCAGTTCTTC	CAISDPHLAGGPSEQFF
-	-	TRBV20-1	TRBJ2-3	TGCAGTGCTAGAGATCGTGAGAGGGCGTCTCAACCGACTCTTACGTACACAGATACGCAGTATTTT	CSARDRERASQPTLTYTDTQYF
-	TRBD1	TRBV7-9	TRBJ2-7	TGTGCCAGCAGTTTACCACCGGGACAGGCCTCCTACGAGCAGTACTTC	CASSLPPGQASYEQYF
many	-	TRBV21-1	TRBJ2-7	TGTGCCAGCAGGAAGGGGGGTATGCACGAGCAGTACTTC	CASRKGGMHEQYF
many	-	TRBV7-9	TRBJ1-4	TGTGCCAGCAGCTTTTCGGAGACTAATGAAAAACTGTTTTTT	CASSFSETNEKLFF
few	-	TRBV14	TRBJ1-5	TGTGCCAGCAGCCACGTGACCCCAACGAGGACAGAGAGCAATCAGCCCCAGCATTTT	CASSHVTPTRTESNQPQHF
few	-	TRBV28	TRBJ2-1	TGTGCCAGCAGTTTCCGGTGGGGGGCGGATGAGCAGTTCTTC	CASSFRWGADEQFF
-	TRBD2	TRBV12-3/TRBV12-4	TRBJ2-3	TGTGCCAGCAGTTTAGGGACTAGCGGGGGAAGCACAGATACGCAGTATTTT	CASSLGTSGGSTDTQYF
many	TRBD1	TRBV9	TRBJ2-3	TGTGCCAGCAGCGGGCAGGGACAGGGGAATCCTGTAGCAGATACGCAGTATTTT	CASSGQGQGNPVADTQYF
few	-	TRBV7-8	TRBJ1-6	TGTGCCAGCAGTCAGAAGGGGCCAGGCACGTCTTCCTATAATTCACCCCTCCACTTT	CASSQKGPGTSSYNSPLHF
many	-	TRBV7-2	TRBJ1-5	TGTGCCAGCAGCTTAGACAGTCCTTATAGCAATCAGCCCCAGCATTTT	CASSLDSPYSNQPQHF
-	-	TRBV4-3	TRBJ2-2	TGCGCCAGCAGCCAAGATCTCGGCAGCCACACCGGGGAGCTGTTTTTT	CASSQDLGSHTGELFF
few	-	TRBV28	TRBJ2-3	TGTGCCAGCAGTTTAGGGTTAAGAAGGGGCCACCACACAGATACGCAGTATTTT	CASSLGLRRGHHTDTQYF
many	TRBD1	TRBV4-3	TRBJ2-5	TGCGCCAGCAGCCAAGAAGGGCCGGGGACAGGGTTATTAAGAGAGACCCAGTACTTC	CASSQEGPGTGLLRETQYF
many	-	TRBV21-1	TRBJ2-6	TGTGCCAGCGAACGTAGCGGGGCCAACGTCCTGACTTTC	CASERSGANVLTF
few	-	TRBV24-1	TRBJ1-1	TGTGCCACCAGTGATTTGCAGGGACAAATGAACACTGAAGCTTTCTTT	CATSDLQGQMNTEAFF